This T cell receptor beta chain was profiled in a study of low-dose radiotherapy and immunotherapy resistance in tumors. About the study: Cohort 2, a group dosed every two weeks at 1 Gy per fraction, received 13 Gy in total over 26 weeks.

V trimming: 6 bases; J trimming: 8 bases; junction bases outside the gene matches: 9. CDR1 MNHEY and CDR2 SVGAGI come from the germline V gene. The CDR3 runs 15 residues. Specified time point: after trial treatment. Sample treatment: LDRT plus nivolumab, ipilimumab, low-dose cyclophosphamide and aspirin (RACIN trial). TRAV- and TRBV-specific primers were used for first-strand cDNA, which covered alpha and beta chains. TCR amplification involved about 20 PCR cycles with a constant-region primer and V-primer adapter. MiXCR was run by TCRdb on the reads, yielding one entry per CDR3 protein. The sample includes about 30,000 distinct CDR3 sequences, 45% to 50% seen only once; the top ten take roughly 5%.

J is TRBJ2-5 and V is TRBV6-5, with TRBD2 identical over 13 bases. Sample: PBMCs, taken after low-dose radiotherapy plus immunotherapy. This clonotype originated in a male donor with gallbladder cancer. CDR3 in DNA: TGTGCCAGCAGCCCGATCGGACTAGCGGGAGCTACCCAGTACTTC. This gives the protein CASSPIGLAGATQYF.